This T cell receptor (beta chain) comes out of a study of long-term antiretroviral therapy in people with HIV. immunoSEQ v3.0 was run at survey level. Libraries were prepared by immunoSEQ multiplex PCR; TCRdb keeps only in-frame clonotypes and omits some of them. The data show tens of thousands of clones, 85% to 90% seen once. Between the trimmed V and J ends, which lost 6 bases and 4 bases, there was a span of 16 bases. Germline CDR1 reads MDHEN; CDR2 reads SYDVKM. This CDR3 is 15 amino acids long. The J gene is TRBJ1-3, the V gene TRBV28; D is undetermined. The specimen comprised unsorted PBMCs, sampled 4.7 to 5 years after starting antiretroviral therapy. The receptor was isolated from a man in his forties with HIV. The chain's CDR3 is CASSPRAGAGNTIYF. Written as DNA, the CDR3 is TGTGCCAGCAGCCCCCGCGCGGGCGCCGGAAACACCATATATTTT.